Below are 17 T cell receptor beta chains sequenced from a single sample in a study of blood T cells in healthy people across ages. Next came a second PCR, run for about 7 to 11 cycles, which used a sample-barcoded 5' primer along with a J-beta primer mix. TCRdb redid the calling of the 5' RACE reads with MiXCR, one entry per CDR3 protein. Among 250,000 to 300,000 distinct CDR3 sequences listed, roughly 27% were seen once. Sequencing was carried out using blood. These receptors were collected from a woman aged 70-85 years in good health.

DNA of the CDR3: TGCAGTGCTCCTACTAGCGGGAGCTCTCCCGAGCAGTACTTC. Protein: CSAPTSGSSPEQYF. The chain recombines TRBV20-1 with TRBJ2-7, with 11 bases that match TRBD2. The length of the CDR3 is 14 residues. CDR1 and CDR2 from the germline V gene are DFQATT and SNEGSKA (reference sequence). The ends lost 5 bases at V and 6 bases at J; junction bases unmatched: 9.

V gene TRBV12-3 or TRBV12-4 combines with J gene TRBJ2-7; 8 nucleotides line up with TRBD1. There are 15 residues in the CDR3. V shed 3 bases and J 0 bases; nucleotides not matched to a gene: 4. In DNA, the CDR3 is TGTGCCAGCAGTTTTAGACAGGGGCCCTCCTACGAGCAGTACTTC. It translates to CASSFRQGPSYEQYF.

To note about this clonotype: The limits of the CDR3 on the DNA are not certain, so only TCRdb's listed CDR3 is given. The V gene is TRBV28, the J gene TRBJ2-5; TRBD2 was called by the table and not checked on the DNA. Germline V gives CDR1 MDHEN, CDR2 SYDVKM. From its first to its last residue, the CDR3 has 15 amino acids. CDR3 residues: CASSTSGLAENEQFF.

There are a few counts of this clonotype. CDR3 coding DNA: TGTGCCAGCAGCTTACAGGGGAGCACAGATACGCAGTATTTT. This sequence encodes CASSLQGSTDTQYF. The rearrangement uses TRBV7-9 and TRBJ2-3; weak D call: TRBD1 (6 bases). Germline V gene lookup returns CDR1 SEHNR and CDR2 FQNEAQ (reference sequence). Trimming cost V 2 bases and J 0 bases, with 6 bases left between them. The CDR3 is made up of 14 amino acids.

The chain links TRBV19 to TRBJ2-2; TRBD1 matches 7 bases. Looked up from germline, CDR1 is LNHDA and CDR2 is SQIVND (reference sequence). The ends lost 7 bases at V and 6 bases at J; junction bases unmatched: 8. There are 14 residues in the CDR3. The CDR3 coding sequence is TGTGCCAGTACCCCTAGACAGGGCCCCGGGGAGCTGTTTTTT. It encodes CASTPRQGPGELFF. The whole variable domain, filled in from reference TRBV19 and TRBJ2-2, reads DGGITQSPKYLFRKEGQNVTLSCEQNLNHDAMYWYRQDPGQGLRLIYYSQIVNDFQKGDIAEGYSVSREKKESFPLTVTSAQKNPTAFYLCASTPRQGPGELFFGEGSRLTVL.

This chain connects TRBV20-1 to TRBJ2-5; 8 nucleotides line up with TRBD2. The J call may be faulty, since TRBJ2-1 better matches the DNA end. This CDR3 has 13 residues. CDR1 and CDR2 (germline): DFQATT, SNEGSKA (reference sequence). The CDR3 protein is CSAREGGPNEQFF. The CDR3 DNA sequence: TGCAGTGCCCGGGAGGGGGGGCCCAATGAGCAGTTCTTC.

The chain carries TRBV29-1 and TRBJ2-7; D unclear. The CDR3 covers 12 residues. V shed 7 bases and J shed 2 bases, with 12 bases lying between them. In germline, CDR1 is SQVTM, CDR2 ANQGSEA. Here the CDR3 reads CSAVLIPYEQYF. CDR3 DNA sequence: TGCAGCGCCGTTTTGATCCCCTACGAGCAGTACTTC.

V and J are TRBV4-3 and TRBJ1-2, with D possibly TRBD1 on 6 matching bases. Trimming cost V 5 bases and J 3 bases, with 13 bases left between them. Per germline, CDR1 LGHNA and CDR2 YSLEER. The CDR3 totals 14 residues. In DNA form, the CDR3 reads TGCGCCAGCAGCATACAGGGTGGGGACTATGGCTACACCTTC. This codes for CASSIQGGDYGYTF.

This clonotype was seen a few times. The V and J genes are TRBV20-1 and TRBJ1-1; D not certain. Germline CDR1 and CDR2: DFQATT and SNEGSKA (reference sequence). V was clipped by 8 bases and J by 1 base, with 11 bases between them. The CDR3 runs 12 residues. The CDR3: CSTYVGNTEAFF. In DNA, the CDR3 is TGCAGTACATACGTGGGGAACACTGAAGCTTTCTTT.

This chain uses TRBV5-1 with TRBJ2-1; D is ambiguous. With the DNA end fitting TRBJ2-4 better, the J assignment may be wrong. Germline-derived CDR1 and CDR2 are SGHRS and YFSETQ. This CDR3 comprises 14 residues. The CDR3 bases are TGCGCCAGCAGCCTCACCCTTCAGGAGAGGTCTCAGTACTTC. It codes for CASSLTLQERSQYF.

The V call is TRBV12-3 or TRBV12-4, the J call TRBJ1-1; D is undetermined. V dropped 2 bases and J dropped 11 bases, with 9 bases sitting between them. The CDR3 totals 11 residues. The CDR3: CASSLLGRAFF. The CDR3 nucleotides are TGTGCCAGCAGTTTACTCGGGCGGGCTTTCTTT.

This clonotype occurred a few times. The genes are TRBV27 and TRBJ1-5; D uncertain. V was shortened by 5 bases and J by 0 bases, with 8 bases between the two germline ends. The CDR3 loop spans 14 amino acids. Per the germline V gene, CDR1 is MNHEY and CDR2 is SMNVEV (reference sequence). CDR3 protein: CASSPVNSNQPQHF. The CDR3 DNA sequence: TGTGCCAGCAGTCCCGTTAATAGCAATCAGCCCCAGCATTTT.

The gene calls are TRBV15 and TRBJ1-1; 11 bases agree with TRBD1. The V and J ends lost 0 bases and 11 bases, in that order; junction bases with no gene match: 8. The CDR3 loop spans 15 amino acids. Germline assignment: CDR1 LNHNV and CDR2 YYDKDF (reference sequence). The CDR3 reads CATSREGWDRGVAFF. The DNA for the CDR3 is TGTGCCACCAGCAGAGAGGGTTGGGACAGGGGGGTTGCTTTCTTT. Full variable domain (missing parts from reference TRBV15 and TRBJ1-1): DAMVIQNPRYQVTQFGKPVTLSCSQTLNHNVMYWYQQKSSQAPKLLFHYYDKDFNNEADTPDNFQSRRPNTSFCFLDIRSPGLGDTAMYLCATSREGWDRGVAFFGQGTRLTVV.

Regarding this clonotype: One end of the junction varies from germline; a read error may be responsible. The chain combines TRBV3-1 with TRBJ2-5; 7 positions agree with TRBD1. Germline V gene lookup returns CDR1 LGHDT and CDR2 YNNKEL (reference sequence). CDR3 length: 14 amino acids. The CDR3 here is CASSRDSRQETQYF. Here the CDR3 DNA reads TGTGCTAGCAGCCGGGACAGCCGACAAGAGACCCAGTACTTC.

Only a few counts were recorded for this clonotype. The gene calls are TRBV5-1 and TRBJ2-6; the D gene is possibly TRBD1 (6 bases). Per the germline V gene, CDR1 is SGHRS and CDR2 is YFSETQ. The CDR3 has 14 residues. The V end lost 4 bases, the J end lost 5 bases, and 10 bases lay between the germline ends. CDR3 DNA: TGCGCCAGCAGCCTCGGACAGAGGGCCAACGTCCTGACTTTC. This gives the protein CASSLGQRANVLTF.

CDR3 coding DNA: TGCAGTGCAATCGGACAAGCTAACTATGGCTACACCTTC. It codes for CSAIGQANYGYTF. The chain joins TRBV20-1 to TRBJ1-2, with D maybe TRBD1 (5 bases). Germline values: CDR1 DFQATT, CDR2 SNEGSKA (reference sequence). CDR3 length: 13 amino acids. The V gene lost 6 bases and the J gene lost 0 bases, with 11 bases spanning the gap.

V gene TRBV7-3 combines with J gene TRBJ1-1; no clear D. Germline loops: CDR1 SGHTA, CDR2 FQGTGA. The CDR3 consists of 13 residues. The V end lost 2 bases, the J end lost 1 base, and 5 bases lay between the germline ends. The CDR3 DNA reads as TGTGCCAGCAGCTTAGACTCGAACACTGAAGCTTTCTTT. Translating gives CASSLDSNTEAFF.